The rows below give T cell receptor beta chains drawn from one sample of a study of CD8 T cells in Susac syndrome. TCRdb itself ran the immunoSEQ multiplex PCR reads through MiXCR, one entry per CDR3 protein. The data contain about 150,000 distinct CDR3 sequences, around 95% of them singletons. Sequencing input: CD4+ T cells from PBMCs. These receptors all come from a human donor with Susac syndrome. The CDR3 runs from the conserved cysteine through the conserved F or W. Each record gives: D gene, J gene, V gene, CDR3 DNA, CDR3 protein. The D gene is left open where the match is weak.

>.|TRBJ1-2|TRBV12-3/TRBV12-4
TGTGCCAGCACCGCTAAGCTTAGCAGAAATGGCTACACCTTC
CASTAKLSRNGYTF
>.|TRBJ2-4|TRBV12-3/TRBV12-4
TGTGCCAGCAGTAATTCCGGTACAGCTAAAAACATTCAGTACTTC
CASSNSGTAKNIQYF
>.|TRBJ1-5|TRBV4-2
TGTGCCAGCAGCCAAGGGCGGGACACGACATATCAGCCCCAGCATTTT
CASSQGRDTTYQPQHF
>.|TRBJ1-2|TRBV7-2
TGTGCCAGCAGCTTAGAAGTAGGGGTAAACTATGGCTACACCTTC
CASSLEVGVNYGYTF
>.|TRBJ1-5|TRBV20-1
TGCAGTGCTATCCGCAGGGGATGGGGCAATCAGCCCCAGCATTTT
CSAIRRGWGNQPQHF
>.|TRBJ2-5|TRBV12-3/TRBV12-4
TGTGCCAGCAGTTTACAGAAGTTTCAAGAGACCCAGTACTTC
CASSLQKFQETQYF
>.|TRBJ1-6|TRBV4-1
TGCGCCAGCGCGCCCTGGACCGGAGGCAATAATTCACCCCTCCACTTT
CASAPWTGGNNSPLHF
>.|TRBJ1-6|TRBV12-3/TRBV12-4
TGTGCCAGCAGTATCGGACAGTTCGGGGATTCACCCCTCCACTTT
CASSIGQFGDSPLHF
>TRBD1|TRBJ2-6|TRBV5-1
TGCGCCAGCAGGACAGGGCTCGGGGCCAACGTCCTGACTTTC
CASRTGLGANVLTF
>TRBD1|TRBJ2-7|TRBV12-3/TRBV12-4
TGTGCCAGCAGTTTAAAGGGACAGGGTCTCTACGAGCAGTACTTC
CASSLKGQGLYEQYF
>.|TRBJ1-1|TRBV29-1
TGCAGCGTTTACCCCCGGCGGGCCCTGAACACTGAAGCTTTCTTT
CSVYPRRALNTEAFF
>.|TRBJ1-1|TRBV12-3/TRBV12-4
TGTGCCAGCAGATGGGGCCGTAACACTGAAGCTTTCTTT
CASRWGRNTEAFF
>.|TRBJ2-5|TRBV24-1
TGTGCCACCAGTGACCCTATGGATCAAGAGACCCAGTACTTC
CATSDPMDQETQYF